This T cell receptor beta chain stems from a study of T-cell reconstitution after alpha-beta-depleted transplantation in children. Study-wide results and limits: A year post-transplant, T-cell counts and diversity derived mostly from newly produced T cells.

Regarding this clonotype: Its antigen is unknown.

CDR1 is SGHRS and CDR2 is YFSETQ in the germline V gene. The CDR3 is 15 amino acids. V lost 0 bases, J lost 5 bases, and 9 bases lay in between. Unique molecular identifiers featured in how the TCRbeta library was prepared. From the PCR reads, TCRdb called clonotypes with MiXCR, one entry per CDR3 protein. Here the sample spans around 600,000 distinct CDR3 sequences, roughly 24% being singletons. V usage is TRBV5-1 and J usage is TRBJ1-6; weak D call: TRBD1 (5 bases). Material: PBMCs, mostly from graft donor cells, obtained 360 days after TCRalphabeta/CD19-depleted stem cell transplant. The source of this sequence is a boy younger than two who had a stem cell transplant for acute myeloid leukemia, so the T cells may come from the graft donor. The CDR3 sequence is CASSLGQLNNSPLHF. The CDR3 region has the DNA TGCGCCAGCAGCTTGGGACAGCTCAATAATTCACCCCTCCACTTT. The entire variable domain, with the rest obtained from reference TRBV5-1 and TRBJ1-6, is as follows: KAGVTQTPRYLIKTRGQQVTLSCSPISGHRSVSWYQQTPGQGLQFLFEYFSETQRNKGNFPGRFSGRQFSNSRSEMNVSTLELGDSALYLCASSLGQLNNSPLHFGNGTRLTVT.